This T cell receptor beta chain came from a study of cytomegalovirus exposure and HLA in healthy donors (dated by TCRdb to 2017 to 2019). With respect to the entire study: An earlier analysis of about 560 of the donors reported 250 to 300 Gb of sequence data and approximately 120 million unique TCR beta sequences obtained from about 180 million T cells. An early release covering roughly 640 HLA-typed donors comprised about 310 gigabases of sequencing data and tens of millions of unique TCR sequences. Of the roughly 400 genotyped donors, about 80% fell in the genetic ancestry cluster associated with self-reported Caucasian donors. The study was designed to test whether signatures of past pathogen exposure could be identified by cataloging public T cell receptors. The study profiled the T cell repertoires of some 610 subjects by immunosequencing and related them to cytomegalovirus serostatus. In addition to the first cohort of around 670 subjects, a separate validation cohort of approximately 130 different subjects was used. High-throughput TCR immunosequencing, statistical association of individual TCRs with disease status, and machine learning were combined to predict cytomegalovirus infection status. To study patterns of TCR occurrence, a later analysis re-analyzed previously published TCR beta repertoires from around 700 donors and added high-resolution HLA genotyping. In the later analysis, no new phenotypic data were used to find candidate immune exposures; instead, reliance was placed on TCR beta sequences and their occurrence across donors. An earlier analysis of 500 to 750 of the donors applied high-throughput TCR beta sequencing to assess whether each TCR beta V gene segment acted as functional or pseudogenic. Alongside the repertoire data, information on donor age, sex, ethnicity and CMV serostatus was compiled. Genome-wide SNP genotypes for about 65% of the roughly 670 donors were used in a later genetic analysis, which treated that subset as a discovery cohort. All discovery cohort repertoires had been generated on a single sequencing platform. Both class I and class II loci were covered by HLA typing, at four-digit resolution. Typing coverage differed by locus: A, B, C, DRB1 and DQB1 were typed in about 629-640 donors, DQA1 in about 500, DPA1 in over 600, and DPB1 in just under 490. About five DR-DQ haplotypes were handled as single units for association and clustering, since linkage in the cohort was strong. On average, around 230,000 unique TCR beta nucleotide sequences were sequenced per donor among about 400 genotyped donors of the cohort, with approximately 18% of those sequences being non-productive. General findings and caveats noted by the study authors: Presence/absence analyses assumed roughly uniform sequencing depth across donors, an assumption that may not hold. A further reported finding was that TCR beta sequences accurately predicted the HLA-A and HLA-B alleles for most subjects in the first cohort. Because HLA typing was unavailable for some donors at each locus, only the typed subset was used in association tests. The authors suggested that the approach could potentially be generalized to other disease states and immunological phenotypes. Cytomegalovirus status was reported to be diagnosed by the classifier with high specificity and sensitivity in both the original and validation cohorts. Three of the identified cytomegalovirus-associated TCR beta chains were confirmed in vitro to be specific for cytomegalovirus antigens. A cluster of highly shared sequence variants was judged likely to be a technical artifact of the sequencing pipeline. Most TCR sequences were observed very rarely across donors, whereas some public TCRs were present in many individuals. The 87-base-pair reads could not distinguish some IMGT-functional V segments, including TRBV6-2 and TRBV6-3, so those segments were excluded. According to a later analysis, TCR association rates differed among HLA loci, with DRB1 alleles showing the most associated TCRs and HLA-C alleles showing the fewest. In a later genetic analysis, a missense DCLRE1C variant was associated with V-gene and J-gene trimming of TCR beta chains, and the association was replicated in an independent cohort. In a later analysis, several top co-occurrence clusters were reported to appear linked to parvovirus B19, influenza, CMV and Epstein-Barr virus. Because counts were too low, under 20 rarely observed V segments, including chromosome 9 orphons, were left out of the earlier analysis of 587 of the donors. In a later analysis, HLA-associated TCR beta chains were found to be more clonally expanded and to have lower generation probabilities than equally common non-associated chains. Assigning TCR associations to individual alleles was difficult when HLA alleles, especially DR and DQ, strongly co-occurred. A later analysis found that most CMV-associated TCR beta chains appeared HLA-restricted, with HLA associations seemingly driven largely by CMV exposure. Immune exposure information for the cohort was limited to CMV serostatus. Correlated functional status among segregating V segments might be attributable to linkage disequilibrium, but an unknown experimental factor could not be ruled out. A total of fewer than 200 TCR beta chains were listed by the study as associated with cytomegalovirus. Only TCR beta chains were sequenced in this cohort, and the absence of alpha or paired-chain data limited detectable features. Specific HLA alleles were associated with more than 15,000 TCR beta sequences at a false discovery rate of 0.05 in a later analysis. In a later genetic analysis, fewer N-insertions in productive TCRs were reported among donors in an Asian-associated ancestry cluster than the 666-donor mean. In an earlier analysis of roughly 500 of the donors, most TCR beta V segments appeared in productive rearrangements about 90% or about 30% of the time, broadly matching IMGT annotations.

In total, over 600 healthy bone marrow donors made up the cohort. At the time of sampling, every cohort member was nominally healthy, though immune exposures that went unrecorded were likely present. The donor tested CMV seropositive, placing the donor among the 250 to 350 seropositive members of the cohort. Every donor gave a peripheral blood sample, and the peripheral blood mononuclear cells from that sample were used for TCR beta sequencing. The Qiagen DNeasy Blood Extraction Kit was used to extract genomic DNA from the blood cell samples. To prepare the library, the immunoSEQ multiplex PCR assay was applied. For the multiplex PCR, a mixture combining 60 forward primers for TCR Vbeta segments and 13 reverse primers for TCR Jbeta segments was used. A multiplex PCR assay on genomic DNA amplified the CDR3 region of rearranged TCR beta genes. The amplified TCR beta libraries were sequenced on the Illumina HiSeq System as 87-base-pair reads. Per the original workflow: A later analysis counted about 80 million unique TCR beta chains across the 550 to 800 repertoires, and about 10 million of these chains were shared by at least two donors. Raw reads were error-corrected and collapsed into unique sequences with a nearest-neighbor algorithm that merged closely related sequences to remove PCR and sequencing errors. V, D and J gene segments were assigned by aligning CDR3 sequences to IMGT reference sequences. For a sequence to be retained, a match of at least six nucleotides was required to both a V gene segment and a J gene segment. A rearrangement counted as productive if the CDR3 had no stop codons and remained in frame with V and J, and every other rearrangement counted as non-productive. Following IMGT convention, CDR3 was defined as the stretch from the second conserved V-encoded cysteine to the conserved J-encoded phenylalanine. Sequences without an unambiguous match to a single V gene segment were excluded from the earlier analysis of approximately 560 of the donors. In an earlier analysis of approximately 560 of the donors, a V segment was called functional when productive rearrangements were above 56.7%, and segregating when the standard deviation between donors exceeded 5%. A statistical classification framework was built to diagnose cytomegalovirus status from the catalog of TCR beta chain sequences. V and J gene assignment, in a later analysis, came from comparing TCR nucleotide sequences with IMGT/GENE-DB human TR gene sequences. A later analysis assigned CDR3 sequences and most-parsimonious VDJ recombination scenarios with the TCRdist pipeline. In a later analysis, every TCR beta chain was defined by the combination of its CDR3 amino acid sequence and its V-gene family, and reads without a unique V-gene family were dropped. A later analysis removed 450 to 600 highly shared, low-generation-probability nucleotide sequences to deal with suspected cross-contamination and a sequencing artifact. A later analysis calculated a clonal expansion index for each public chain from normalized within-repertoire ranks of inferred template counts. A later analysis computed generation probabilities with a VDJ recombination model fitted to out-of-frame rearrangements, and checked the results against IGoR. Hypergeometric tests were used in a later analysis to score TCR-TCR, TCR-HLA and TCR-CMV co-occurrence, with a repertoire-size bias correction applied to the TCR pairs. False discovery rates were estimated in a later analysis by permuting HLA or CMV assignments 20 times. A later analysis grouped co-occurring TCRs with DBSCAN, adding TCRdist sequence similarity when clustering within HLA-allele-positive subsets. Repertoires with fewer than 30,000 or more than 120,000 public chains were left out of co-occurrence clustering, as were five repertoires with anomalous nucleotide sharing. The immuneACCESS repertoire file appears here via TCRdb, limited to in-frame rearrangements. These files lack a portion of the clones; in checked studies, under half of the deficit traces to unresolved V genes, and the cause of the others is not known. D and trimming were read from the DNA, whereas the V and J calls and clone size are those reported in that table. The sample table shows approximately 100,000 clones, and around 80% are seen once. In total, the top ten clones hold roughly 13% of the sample.

Only a few counts were recorded for this clone. No cognate antigen has been identified for it. Base quality data are lacking; no much larger clone is found one base away. V trim: 2 bases; J trim: 3 bases; unmatched bases: 7. CDR1 SGHDT and CDR2 YYEEEE are derived from the germline V gene. The CDR3 holds 16 amino acids from the cysteine to the phenylalanine. Only the CDR3 DNA is retained, 48 bases long and in frame from the first base. Sequenced: PBMCs. The chain couples TRBV5-6 to TRBJ1-1; 10 junctional bases match TRBD1. This TCR was sampled from a male donor in good health and CMV-seropositive. The bases read TGTGCCAGCAGCTTCGGGACAGGGGTGGGCGACACTGAAGCTTTCTTT. Translated, it gives CASSFGTGVGDTEAFF.